This TCR beta chain was profiled in a study of CD8+CD57+ T cells in acquired aplastic anemia (dated by TCRdb to 2016 to 2019). For the wider study: On average, sorted CD4+ and CD8+ cells yielded around 3.5 ug of extracted DNA, with a range of about 0.17 to 27.4 ug. CD8+CD57+ expansion was defined as a frequency above the mean frequency observed in healthy subjects.

On this clonotype: The antigen this receptor binds is unknown. No per-base quality is available; no much larger clone lies one base away.

The CDR3, cysteine through phenylalanine, is 15 amino acids long. Only the CDR3 portion is preserved as DNA: 45 bases, with reading frame beginning at the first base. The junction carries 7 bases between V and J, which are trimmed by 0 bases and 0 bases respectively. The germline V gene (reference sequence) sets CDR1 to SGHKS and CDR2 to YYEKEE. What the research found in general, with its limitations: Patients and healthy controls showed no significant difference in CD8+ Simpson's diversity (P=0.060). Over 25 CD8+ CDR3 sequences were found in both patients and controls but appeared to be highly expressed in patients and within the immunodominant clones of the patients.

Patients chosen for sequencing had shown expansion of CD8+CD57+ cells by flow cytometry. Every patient had severe acquired aplastic anemia, diagnosed using the International Study of Aplastic Anemia and Agranulocytosis and Camitta criteria. No patient had received any therapy when blood was sampled. The study deep-sequenced TCR repertoires of sorted CD4+ and CD8+ blood T cells from severe aplastic anemia patients and healthy subjects. Patients were enrolled in the USA under clinicaltrials.gov protocols 00001620, 01623167, 00001397, 00071045, 00081523 and 00961064. Ficoll-Paque density gradient centrifugation was used to isolate peripheral blood mononuclear cells. Before DNA extraction, CD4+ and CD8+ T cells were sorted by FACS or by magnetic beads. Genomic DNA was used as template for profiling of TCR beta VDJ combinations and CDR3 sequences. An Illumina HiSeq 2000 was used for TCR repertoire sequencing. Processing in the source paper ran as follows. TRBV/TRBJ rearrangement plots, CDR3 size and DJ length profiles, and Simpson's diversity index were used to evaluate the repertoires. Whichever DNA sequence was most abundant in the deep sequencing data was defined as the immunodominant clone. CDR3 amino acid sequences were checked for sharing between subjects and were compared against published repertoires and the VDJdb database. TCRdb passed the public sequencing reads through fastp at Q25 and MiXCR, retaining productive beta sequences. Every CDR3 protein is listed once, alongside the most common genes and DNA of its rows. In this record, the V and J calls reflect TCRdb's handling and not the investigators' own analysis. This sample gives about 120,000 distinct CDR3 sequences in total; approximately 41% of them show up just once. In total, the top ten clones hold around 2.5% of the sample.

Rearrangement joined TRBV5-5 to TRBJ2-1; confidence is insufficient to name the D gene. The TCR sequence derives from a human donor with aplastic anemia. The sample consisted of sorted CD4+, CD8+, or CD8+CD57+ T cells (not recorded which) from PBMCs. The CDR3 reads as follows: CASSLEAFSYNEQFF. The DNA sequence follows: TGTGCCAGCAGCTTGGAGGCCTTCTCCTACAATGAGCAGTTCTTC.